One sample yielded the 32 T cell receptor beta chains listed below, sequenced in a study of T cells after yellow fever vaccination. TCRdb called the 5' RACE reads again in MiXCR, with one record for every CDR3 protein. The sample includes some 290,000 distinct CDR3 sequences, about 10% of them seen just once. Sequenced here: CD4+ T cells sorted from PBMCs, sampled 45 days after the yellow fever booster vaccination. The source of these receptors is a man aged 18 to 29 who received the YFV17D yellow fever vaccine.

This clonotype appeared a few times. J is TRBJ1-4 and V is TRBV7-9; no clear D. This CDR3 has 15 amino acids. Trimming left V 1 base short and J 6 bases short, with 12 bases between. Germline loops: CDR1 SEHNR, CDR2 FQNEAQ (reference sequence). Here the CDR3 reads CASSLGDTKDEKLFF. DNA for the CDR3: TGTGCCAGCAGCTTAGGAGACACGAAGGATGAAAAACTGTTTTTT.

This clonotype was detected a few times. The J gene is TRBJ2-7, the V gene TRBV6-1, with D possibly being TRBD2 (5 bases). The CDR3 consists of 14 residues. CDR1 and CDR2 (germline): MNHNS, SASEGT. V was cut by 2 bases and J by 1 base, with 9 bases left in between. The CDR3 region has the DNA TGTGCCAGCAGTGAATTGGGGAGATCCTACGAGCAGTACGTC. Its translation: CASSELGRSYEQYV.

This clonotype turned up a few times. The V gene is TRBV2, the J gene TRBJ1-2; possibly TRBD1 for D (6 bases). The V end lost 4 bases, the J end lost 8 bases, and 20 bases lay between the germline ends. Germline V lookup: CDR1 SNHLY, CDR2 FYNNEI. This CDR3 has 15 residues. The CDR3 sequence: CASSVESTAQGGYTF. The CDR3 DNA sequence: TGTGCCAGCAGTGTCGAATCGACGGCCCAGGGGGGCTACACCTTC.

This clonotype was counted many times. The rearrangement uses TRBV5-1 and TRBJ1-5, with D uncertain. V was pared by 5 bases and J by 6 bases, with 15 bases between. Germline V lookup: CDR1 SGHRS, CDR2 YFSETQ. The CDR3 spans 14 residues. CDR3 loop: CASSPEGGSQPQHF. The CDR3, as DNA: TGCGCCAGCAGTCCGGAGGGAGGAAGTCAGCCCCAGCATTTT.

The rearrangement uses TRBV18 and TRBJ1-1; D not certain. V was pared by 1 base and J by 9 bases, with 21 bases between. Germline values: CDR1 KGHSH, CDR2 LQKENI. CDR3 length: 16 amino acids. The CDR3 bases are TGTGCCAGCTCACCACGGATTGTGGCTACCATGAACAAAGCTTTCTTT. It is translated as CASSPRIVATMNKAFF.

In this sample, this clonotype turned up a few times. The CDR3 loop reads CASSSLVGGRVNEQFF. In nucleotides, the CDR3 is TGTGCCAGCAGCTCTCTAGTGGGGGGCCGAGTAAATGAGCAGTTCTTC. The chain couples TRBV5-5 to TRBJ2-1; D might be TRBD1 or TRBD2, each matching 6 bases. The V end lost 3 bases, the J end lost 7 bases, and 20 bases lay between the germline ends. CDR3 length equals 16 residues. Germline assignment: CDR1 SGHKS and CDR2 YYEKEE (reference sequence). Full variable domain (remainder filled in from reference TRBV5-5 and TRBJ2-1): DAGVTQSPTHLIKTRGQQVTLRCSPISGHKSVSWYQQVLGQGPQFIFQYYEKEERGRGNFPDRFSARQFPNYSSELNVNALLLGDSALYLCASSSLVGGRVNEQFFGPGTRLTVL.

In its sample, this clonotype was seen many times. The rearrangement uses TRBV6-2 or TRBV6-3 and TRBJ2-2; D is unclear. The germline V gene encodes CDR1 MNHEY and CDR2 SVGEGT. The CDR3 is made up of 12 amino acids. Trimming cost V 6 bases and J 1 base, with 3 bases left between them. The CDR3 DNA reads TGTGCCAGCAGAGAGAACACCGGGGAGCTGTTTTTT. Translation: CASRENTGELFF.

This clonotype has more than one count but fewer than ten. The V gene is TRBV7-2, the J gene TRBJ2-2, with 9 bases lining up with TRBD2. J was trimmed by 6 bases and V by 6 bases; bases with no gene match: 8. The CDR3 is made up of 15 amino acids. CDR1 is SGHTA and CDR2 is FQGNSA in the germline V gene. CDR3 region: CASRPSGGKSGELFF. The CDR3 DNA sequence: TGTGCCAGCAGACCGAGCGGGGGGAAGTCCGGGGAGCTGTTTTTT.

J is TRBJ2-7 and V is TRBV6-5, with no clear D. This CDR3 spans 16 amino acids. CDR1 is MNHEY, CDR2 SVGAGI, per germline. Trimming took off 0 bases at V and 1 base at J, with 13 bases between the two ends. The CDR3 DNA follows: TGTGCCAGCAGTTACTCTAACGCTAGGTTTTCCTACGAGCAGTACTTC. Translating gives CASSYSNARFSYEQYF.

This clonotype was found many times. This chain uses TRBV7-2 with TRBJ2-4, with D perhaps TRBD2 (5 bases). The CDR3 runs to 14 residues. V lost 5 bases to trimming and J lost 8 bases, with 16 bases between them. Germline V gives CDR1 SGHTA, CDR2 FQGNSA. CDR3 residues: CASSPSRGWDIQYF. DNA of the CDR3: TGTGCCAGCAGCCCTAGTCGGGGTTGGGACATTCAGTACTTC.

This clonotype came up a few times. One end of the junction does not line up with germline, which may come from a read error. The CDR3 sequence: CASSLDRGRKDKQYF. The CDR3 nucleotides are TGCGCCAGCAGCTTGGACAGGGGGCGGAAAGATAAGCAGTATTTT. The chain uses TRBV5-1 and TRBJ2-3; TRBD1 matches at 9 bases. This CDR3 is 15 amino acids long. The V gene's germline CDR1 is SGHRS and CDR2 YFSETQ.

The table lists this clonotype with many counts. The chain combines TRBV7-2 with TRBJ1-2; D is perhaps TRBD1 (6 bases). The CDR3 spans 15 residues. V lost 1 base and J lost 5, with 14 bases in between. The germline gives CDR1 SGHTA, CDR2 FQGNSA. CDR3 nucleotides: TGTGCCAGCAGCTTAGGGTCGGGGGGGCCTTATGGCTACACCTTC. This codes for CASSLGSGGPYGYTF.

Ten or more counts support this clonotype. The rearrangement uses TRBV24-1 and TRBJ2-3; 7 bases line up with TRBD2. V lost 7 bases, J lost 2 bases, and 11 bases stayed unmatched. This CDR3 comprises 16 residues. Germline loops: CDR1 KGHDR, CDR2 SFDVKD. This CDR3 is CATSEAGTMHTDTQYF. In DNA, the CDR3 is TGTGCCACCAGCGAAGCCGGGACTATGCACACAGATACGCAGTATTTT.

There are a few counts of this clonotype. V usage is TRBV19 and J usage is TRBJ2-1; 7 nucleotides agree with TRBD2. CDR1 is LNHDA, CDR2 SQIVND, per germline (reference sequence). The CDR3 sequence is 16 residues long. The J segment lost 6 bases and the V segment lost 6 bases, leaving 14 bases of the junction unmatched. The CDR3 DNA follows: TGTGCCAGTAGCCCCCGGGGAGCGGGGTTTGTCAATGAGCAGTTCTTC. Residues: CASSPRGAGFVNEQFF.

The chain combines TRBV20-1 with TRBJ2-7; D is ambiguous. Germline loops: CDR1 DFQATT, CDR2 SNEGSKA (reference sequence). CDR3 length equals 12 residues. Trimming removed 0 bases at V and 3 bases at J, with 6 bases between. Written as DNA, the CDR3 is TGCAGTGCTAGAGATAACGGCTACGAGCAGTACGTC. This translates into CSARDNGYEQYV.

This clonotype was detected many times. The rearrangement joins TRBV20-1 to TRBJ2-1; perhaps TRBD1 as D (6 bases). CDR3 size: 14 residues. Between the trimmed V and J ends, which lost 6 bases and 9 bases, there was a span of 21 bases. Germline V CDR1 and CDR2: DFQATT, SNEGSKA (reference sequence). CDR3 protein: CSAPRRQVRGEQFF. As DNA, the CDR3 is TGCAGTGCCCCGCGCCGACAGGTGCGCGGTGAGCAGTTCTTC.

CDR3 protein: CAAGQGRGYEQYV. The CDR3 DNA sequence: TGTGCCGCCGGACAGGGCCGGGGCTACGAGCAGTACGTC. The rearrangement links TRBV6-2 or TRBV6-3 to TRBJ2-7; 8 nucleotides agree with TRBD1. CDR1 and CDR2 from the germline V gene are MNHEY and SVGEGT. Unmatched junction bases numbered 9, after V lost 11 bases and J lost 3 bases. The CDR3 length is 13 residues.

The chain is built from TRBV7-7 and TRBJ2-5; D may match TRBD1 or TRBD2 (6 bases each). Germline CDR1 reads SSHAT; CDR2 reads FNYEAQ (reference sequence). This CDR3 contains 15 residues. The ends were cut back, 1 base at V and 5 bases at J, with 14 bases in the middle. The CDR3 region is CASSLGPRGGETQYF. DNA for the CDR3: TGTGCCAGCAGCTTAGGACCCCGAGGGGGGGAGACCCAGTACTTC. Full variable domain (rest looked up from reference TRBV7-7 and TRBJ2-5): GAGVSQSPRYKVTKRGQDVTLRCDPISSHATLYWYQQALGQGPEFLTYFNYEAQPDKSGLPSDRFSAERPEGSISTLTIQRTEQRDSAMYRCASSLGPRGGETQYFGPGTRLLVL.

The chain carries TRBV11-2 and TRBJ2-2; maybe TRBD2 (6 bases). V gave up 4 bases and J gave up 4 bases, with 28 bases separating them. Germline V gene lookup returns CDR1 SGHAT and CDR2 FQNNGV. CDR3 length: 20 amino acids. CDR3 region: CASSSFMGTGRAGGTGELFF. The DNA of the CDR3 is TGTGCCAGCAGCTCCTTCATGGGGACGGGAAGAGCCGGGGGCACCGGGGAGCTGTTTTTT.

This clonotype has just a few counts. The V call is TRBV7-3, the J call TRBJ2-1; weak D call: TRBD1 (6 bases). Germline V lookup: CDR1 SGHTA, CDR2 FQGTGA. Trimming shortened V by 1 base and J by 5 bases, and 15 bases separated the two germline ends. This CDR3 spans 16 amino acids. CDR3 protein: CASSLRGTPGDNEQFF. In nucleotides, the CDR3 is TGTGCCAGCAGCTTAAGGGGCACCCCAGGGGACAATGAGCAGTTCTTC. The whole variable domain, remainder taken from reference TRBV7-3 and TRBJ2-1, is GAGVSQTPSNKVTEKGKYVELRCDPISGHTALYWYRQSLGQGPEFLIYFQGTGAADDSGLPNDRFFAVRPEGSVSTLKIQRTERGDSAVYLCASSLRGTPGDNEQFFGPGTRLTVL.

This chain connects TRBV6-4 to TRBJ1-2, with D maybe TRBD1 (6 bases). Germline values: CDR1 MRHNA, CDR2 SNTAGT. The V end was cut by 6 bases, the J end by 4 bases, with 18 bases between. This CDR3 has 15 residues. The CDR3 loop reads CASSRGFGSGYGYTF. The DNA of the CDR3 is TGTGCCAGCAGCAGGGGATTCGGTTCGGGCTATGGCTACACCTTC.

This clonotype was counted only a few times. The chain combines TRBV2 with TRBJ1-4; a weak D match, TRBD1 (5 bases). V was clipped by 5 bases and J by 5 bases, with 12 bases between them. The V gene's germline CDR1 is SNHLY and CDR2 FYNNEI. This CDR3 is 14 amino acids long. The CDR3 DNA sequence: TGTGCCAGCAGTTCCCAGGGAGGCAATGAAAAACTGTTTTTT. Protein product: CASSSQGGNEKLFF.

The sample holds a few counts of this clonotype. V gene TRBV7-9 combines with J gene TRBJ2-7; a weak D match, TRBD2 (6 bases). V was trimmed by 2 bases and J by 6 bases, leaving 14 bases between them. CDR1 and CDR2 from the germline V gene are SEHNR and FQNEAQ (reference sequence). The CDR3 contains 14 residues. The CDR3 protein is CASSLPGSSVEQYF. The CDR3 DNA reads TGTGCCAGCAGCTTACCCGGGAGCTCGGTCGAGCAGTACTTC.

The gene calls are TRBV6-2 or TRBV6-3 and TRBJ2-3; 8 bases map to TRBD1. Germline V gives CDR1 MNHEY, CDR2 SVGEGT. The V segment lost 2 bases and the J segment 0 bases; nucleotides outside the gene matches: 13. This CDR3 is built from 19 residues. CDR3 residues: CASSYPSKIGTGSTDTQYF. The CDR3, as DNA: TGTGCCAGCAGTTACCCGAGTAAGATTGGGACAGGTAGCACAGATACGCAGTATTTT.

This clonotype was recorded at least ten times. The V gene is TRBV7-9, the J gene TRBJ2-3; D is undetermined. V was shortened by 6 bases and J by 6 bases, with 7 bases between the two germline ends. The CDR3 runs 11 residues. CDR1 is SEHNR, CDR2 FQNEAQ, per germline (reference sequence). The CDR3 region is CASRNSDTQYF. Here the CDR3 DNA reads TGTGCCAGCAGAAACTCTGATACGCAGTATTTT.

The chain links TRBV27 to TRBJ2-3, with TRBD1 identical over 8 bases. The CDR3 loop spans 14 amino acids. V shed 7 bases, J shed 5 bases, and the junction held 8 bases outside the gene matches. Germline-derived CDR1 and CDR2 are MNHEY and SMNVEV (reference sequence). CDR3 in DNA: TGTGCCAGCATGCCTAGGACAGGGATAGATACGCAGTATTTT. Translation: CASMPRTGIDTQYF.

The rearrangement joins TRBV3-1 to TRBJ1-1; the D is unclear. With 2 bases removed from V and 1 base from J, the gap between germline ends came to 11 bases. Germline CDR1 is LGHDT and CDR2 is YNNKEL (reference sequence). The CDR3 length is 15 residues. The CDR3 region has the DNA TGTGCCAGCAGCCAACTTTTCTTCGGGAACACTGAAGCTTTCTTT. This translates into CASSQLFFGNTEAFF.

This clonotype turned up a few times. The DNA of the CDR3 is TGCGCCAGCAGCTTGGGGGGCGGCCGAGCTAACTATGGCTACACCTTC. Protein product: CASSLGGGRANYGYTF. The V call is TRBV5-1, the J call TRBJ1-2; TRBD1 might be the D (5 bases). V was trimmed by 0 bases and J by 0 bases, leaving 12 bases between them. Germline CDR1 reads SGHRS; CDR2 reads YFSETQ. This CDR3 contains 16 residues.

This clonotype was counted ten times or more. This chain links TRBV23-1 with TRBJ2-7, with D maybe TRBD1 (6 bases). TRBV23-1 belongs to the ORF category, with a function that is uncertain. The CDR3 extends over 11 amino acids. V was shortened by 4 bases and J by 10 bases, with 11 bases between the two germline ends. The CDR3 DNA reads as TGCGCCAGCAGTCTGGGGGCGGCACAGTACGTC. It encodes CASSLGAAQYV.

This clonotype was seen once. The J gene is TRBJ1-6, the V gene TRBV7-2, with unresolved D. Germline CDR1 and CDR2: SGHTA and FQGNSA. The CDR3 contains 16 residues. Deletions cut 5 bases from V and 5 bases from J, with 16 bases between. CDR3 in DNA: TGTGCCAGCAGCCCCGTAGGAATCCAAAATAATTCACCCCTCCACTTT. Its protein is CASSPVGIQNNSPLHF.

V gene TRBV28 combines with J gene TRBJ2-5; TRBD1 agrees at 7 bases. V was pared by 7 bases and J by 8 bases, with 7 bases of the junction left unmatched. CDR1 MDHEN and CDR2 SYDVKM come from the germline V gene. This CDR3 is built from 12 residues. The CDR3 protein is CASTIQGSTQYF. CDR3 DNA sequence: TGTGCCAGCACCATACAGGGGAGTACCCAGTACTTC.

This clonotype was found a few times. The CDR3 spells CASSNPWTAGYGYTF. CDR3 nucleotide sequence: TGTGCCAGCAGTAACCCTTGGACAGCGGGCTATGGCTACACCTTC. The chain has TRBV6-2 or TRBV6-3 and TRBJ1-2; maybe TRBD1 (6 bases). Germline lookup yields CDR1 MNHEY and CDR2 SVGEGT. With 5 bases removed from V and 4 bases from J, the gap between germline ends came to 17 bases. This CDR3 spans 15 amino acids.